The 32 T cell receptor beta chains in this list originate from one sample, sequenced in a study of Ad26.COV2.S vaccination and SARS-CoV-2 variants. The protocol was immunoSEQ multiplex PCR, while the TCRdb copy is restricted to in-frame clones and leaves out a portion. The sample shows about 280,000 clones, about 87% of them seen only once. Regarding treatment: about 20 received Ad26.COV2.S at low or high dose, single or two shots; about 5 received placebo; per-sample allocation not given. Sampling happened 63 days after the first vaccine or placebo injection. Sample: peripheral blood, taken in a trial of Ad26.COV2.S vaccine versus placebo. Source of these receptors: a person between 18 and 60 years old who received the Ad26.COV2.S COVID-19 vaccine or a placebo.

This rearrangement joins TRBV5-8 to TRBJ2-1; D is unresolved. Germline loops: CDR1 SGHTS, CDR2 YDEGEE. Trimming stripped 2 bases from V and 6 bases from J, with 9 bases between. The CDR3 is 13 amino acids. The CDR3 loop is CASSLAAPNEQFF. The CDR3 nucleotides are TGTGCCAGCAGCTTAGCAGCTCCCAATGAGCAGTTCTTC.

In its sample, this clone was seen once. The rearrangement links TRBV5-6 to TRBJ1-1; 7 positions match TRBD1. Germline loops: CDR1 SGHDT, CDR2 YYEEEE. CDR3 size: 15 residues. V gave up 3 bases and J gave up 1 base; unmatched junction bases: 6. CDR3 sequence: CASSSLRGENTEAFF. The CDR3 nucleotides read TGTGCCAGCAGCTCGCTCAGGGGGGAGAACACTGAAGCTTTCTTT.

The chain has TRBV4-1 and TRBJ2-7, with TRBD1 matching 8 bases. V gave up 3 bases and J gave up 0 bases; unmatched junction bases: 10. Germline CDR1 MGHRA, CDR2 YSYEKL. This CDR3 is built from 17 residues. The CDR3 loop reads CASSQTIRGPSSYEQYF. The CDR3 coding sequence is TGCGCCAGCAGCCAGACCATCAGGGGGCCGAGCTCCTACGAGCAGTACTTC.

This rearrangement joins TRBV7-9 to TRBJ1-1; possibly TRBD1 for D (6 bases). The CDR3 totals 12 residues. Trimming cost V 6 bases and J 3 bases, with 8 bases left between them. CDR1 is SEHNR, CDR2 FQNEAQ, per germline (reference sequence). The CDR3 DNA reads TGTGCCAGCAGTAGACAGGACACTGAAGCTTTCTTT. Protein: CASSRQDTEAFF.

The rearrangement links TRBV19 to TRBJ2-3; D uncertain. Per germline, CDR1 LNHDA and CDR2 SQIVND (reference sequence). V dropped 5 bases and J dropped 2 bases, with 20 bases sitting between them. CDR3 size: 17 residues. The CDR3 loop reads CASSLPRTADFTDTQYF. CDR3 nucleotides: TGTGCCAGTAGTCTCCCAAGAACTGCGGATTTCACAGATACGCAGTATTTT.

The V call is TRBV27, the J call TRBJ2-1; TRBD2 aligns across 8 bases. V shed 5 bases and J 6 bases; nucleotides not matched to a gene: 9. Germline CDR1 and CDR2: MNHEY and SMNVEV (reference sequence). There are 15 residues in the CDR3. CDR3 sequence: CASSQSGGQPNEQFF. For the CDR3, the DNA is TGTGCCAGCAGTCAGAGCGGGGGACAACCCAATGAGCAGTTCTTC.

This chain links TRBV30 with TRBJ1-1; the D is unclear. This CDR3 is 14 amino acids long. Between the trimmed V and J ends, which lost 0 bases and 4 bases, there was a span of 12 bases. Germline V gene lookup returns CDR1 GTSNPN and CDR2 SVGIG (reference sequence). CDR3 DNA: TGTGCCTGGAGTGTTACCACCGGGGTCACTGAAGCTTTCTTT. Protein: CAWSVTTGVTEAFF.

This chain uses TRBV11-1 with TRBJ1-1; perhaps TRBD1 as D (5 bases). This CDR3 region has 12 residues. Per the germline V gene, CDR1 is SGHAT and CDR2 is FQDESV (reference sequence). Trimming removed 0 bases at V and 6 bases at J, with 5 bases between. The CDR3 DNA reads as TGTGCCAGCAGCTTAGCAGGGGCTGAAGCTTTCTTT. Amino acid sequence: CASSLAGAEAFF. Full variable domain (rest looked up from reference TRBV11-1 and TRBJ1-1): EAEVAQSPRYKITEKSQAVAFWCDPISGHATLYWYRQILGQGPELLVQFQDESVVDDSQLPKDRFSAERLKGVDSTLKIQPAELGDSAMYLCASSLAGAEAFFGQGTRLTVV.

This rearrangement joins TRBV5-1 to TRBJ1-4; D remains ambiguous. This CDR3 has 16 amino acids. CDR1 and CDR2 from the germline V gene are SGHRS and YFSETQ. Trimming cost V 4 bases and J 6 bases, with 19 bases left between them. In nucleotides, the CDR3 is TGCGCCAGCAGCCTACAATTTTCGGGCGGCGATGAAAAACTGTTTTTT. This gives the protein CASSLQFSGGDEKLFF.

CDR3 DNA: TGTGCCTTAACCCGGGGCCACGAGCAGTACTTC. This encodes CALTRGHEQYF. The chain combines TRBV30 with TRBJ2-7; D may be TRBD1 or TRBD2 (5 bases each). This CDR3 spans 11 amino acids. Germline-derived CDR1 and CDR2 are GTSNPN and SVGIG (reference sequence). Between the trimmed V and J ends, which lost 7 bases and 5 bases, there was a span of 12 bases.

This clone was counted once. The gene calls are TRBV5-1 and TRBJ2-3; D could derive from TRBD1 or TRBD2 (5 bases each). The CDR3 has 14 residues. Germline V lookup: CDR1 SGHRS, CDR2 YFSETQ. Trimming took 0 bases from V and 2 from J, leaving 7 bases between them. DNA of the CDR3: TGCGCCAGCAGCTTGGCGGGGACCACAGATACGCAGTATTTT. It specifies CASSLAGTTDTQYF.

The genes are TRBV6-5 and TRBJ2-5; 7 bases are a match to TRBD2. Germline CDR1 and CDR2: MNHEY and SVGAGI. The CDR3 length is 15 residues. V lost 6 bases to trimming and J lost 2 bases; unmatched junction nucleotides: 9. CDR3 in amino acids: CASSPGRGVQETQYF. In DNA form, the CDR3 reads TGTGCCAGCAGCCCCGGACGGGGGGTGCAAGAGACCCAGTACTTC.

The rearrangement uses TRBV19 and TRBJ1-1; a possible D gene is TRBD1 (5 bases). The germline gives CDR1 LNHDA, CDR2 SQIVND (reference sequence). The CDR3 is 15 amino acids. V lost 4 bases and J lost 0, with 12 bases in between. CDR3 in DNA: TGTGCCAGTAGTACCCAGGGAGGAGTGAACACTGAAGCTTTCTTT. Amino acids: CASSTQGGVNTEAFF.

This chain links TRBV4-2 with TRBJ1-5; 9 positions agree with TRBD1. V was pared by 6 bases and J by 0 bases, with 6 bases of the junction left unmatched. The CDR3 length is 16 residues. Germline V gene lookup returns CDR1 LGHNA and CDR2 YNFKEQ. CDR3 sequence: CASRPGQGNSNQPQHF. CDR3 nucleotide sequence: TGTGCCAGCAGACCGGGACAGGGTAATAGCAATCAGCCCCAGCATTTT.

The chain uses TRBV19 and TRBJ2-3, with no clear D. The germline V and J ends were trimmed by 7 bases and 2 bases, with 16 bases remaining between them. The CDR3 consists of 15 residues. Germline CDR1 and CDR2: LNHDA and SQIVND (reference sequence). In DNA, the CDR3 is TGTGCCAGTACCTTAGGGCAGGCATTCACAGATACGCAGTATTTT. Encoded protein: CASTLGQAFTDTQYF.

On this clone: Germline and junction disagree at one end, which may indicate a read error. The chain employs TRBV7-9 and TRBJ1-6; no definite D call. CDR1 and CDR2 from the germline V gene are SEHNR and FQNEAQ (reference sequence). The CDR3 covers 16 residues. CDR3 DNA sequence: TGTGCCAGCAGCTTAGAGGGAGGAGGATATATTTCACCCCTCCACTTT. Its translation: CASSLEGGGYISPLHF.

The chain is built from TRBV2 and TRBJ1-6; TRBD1 matches at 9 bases. The length of the CDR3 is 14 residues. Germline V gene lookup returns CDR1 SNHLY and CDR2 FYNNEI. With V trimmed by 5 bases and J by 11 bases, 7 bases remained unmatched. The CDR3 loop is CASSRQGEETPLHF. As DNA, the CDR3 is TGTGCCAGCAGTAGACAGGGGGAAGAGACACCCCTCCACTTT.

This chain connects TRBV4-1 to TRBJ1-2; 7 positions agree with TRBD1. CDR3 length: 16 residues. The V gene end was trimmed by 3 bases and the J gene end by 1 base; junction bases not matched to a gene: 8. The germline gives CDR1 MGHRA, CDR2 YSYEKL. DNA for the CDR3: TGCGCCAGCAGCCAGGCGCATGGGACAGATAACTATGGCTACACCTTC. Protein sequence: CASSQAHGTDNYGYTF.

The chain employs TRBV7-2 and TRBJ2-3; 9 nucleotides align to TRBD1. After removal of 1 base from V and 5 bases from J, the junction contained 7 bases not matched to a gene. This CDR3 region has 16 residues. Germline V gives CDR1 SGHTA, CDR2 FQGNSA. CDR3 region: CASSLDGTGHVDTQYF. CDR3 DNA: TGTGCCAGCAGCTTAGATGGGACAGGGCATGTAGATACGCAGTATTTT.

The chain combines TRBV5-1 with TRBJ1-4; 7 bases line up with TRBD1. The J segment lost 8 bases and the V segment lost 4 bases, leaving 8 bases of the junction unmatched. CDR3 size: 14 residues. Germline CDR1 is SGHRS and CDR2 is YFSETQ. The DNA for the CDR3 is TGCGCCAGCAGCAAAGGGGGCTCGGGGGAAAAACTGTTTTTT. It encodes CASSKGGSGEKLFF.

V is TRBV7-9 and J is TRBJ2-1; TRBD1 matches 8 bases. V was clipped by 0 bases and J by 7 bases; unmatched bases: 5. Germline V gene lookup returns CDR1 SEHNR and CDR2 FQNEAQ (reference sequence). The CDR3 runs to 15 residues. CDR3 region: CASSLAQGAINEQFF. Here the CDR3 DNA reads TGTGCCAGCAGCTTAGCGCAGGGGGCGATAAATGAGCAGTTCTTC.

V gene TRBV5-1 combines with J gene TRBJ2-5, with D possibly called TRBD1 or TRBD2 (5 bases each). V was clipped by 5 bases and J by 9 bases, with 23 bases between them. The CDR3 consists of 15 residues. Germline loops: CDR1 SGHRS, CDR2 YFSETQ. The CDR3 sequence: CASSIQTAASEAQYF. CDR3 in DNA: TGCGCCAGCAGTATCCAGACAGCGGCTAGTGAGGCCCAGTACTTC.

As regards this clone: Other nucleotide sequences from this sample produce the same CDR3. The V gene is TRBV18, the J gene TRBJ1-2; TRBD1 is a possible D gene (5 bases). With 6 bases removed from V and 2 bases from J, the gap between germline ends came to 10 bases. CDR1 is KGHSH, CDR2 LQKENI, per germline. This CDR3 is 13 amino acids long. CDR3 sequence (DNA): TGTGCCAGCTCCCCCTCAGGGAACTATGGCTACACCTTC. It codes for CASSPSGNYGYTF.

CDR3 residues: CASSDFSSTDTQYF. The CDR3 DNA reads TGCGCCAGCAGCGACTTTTCTAGCACAGATACGCAGTATTTT. The rearrangement uses TRBV4-3 and TRBJ2-3; D is uncertain. Germline CDR1 LGHNA, CDR2 YSLEER. This CDR3 is built from 14 residues. Trimming cost V 5 bases and J 0 bases, with 9 bases left between them.

V usage is TRBV7-2 and J usage is TRBJ2-1; TRBD1 agrees at 7 bases. CDR1 is SGHTA, CDR2 FQGNSA, per germline. The CDR3 length is 15 residues. J was trimmed by 3 bases and V by 5 bases; bases with no gene match: 7. The CDR3 protein is CASSPPGTVYNEQFF. As DNA, the CDR3 is TGTGCCAGCAGCCCCCCCGGGACAGTCTACAATGAGCAGTTCTTC. Full variable domain (missing parts from reference TRBV7-2 and TRBJ2-1): GAGVSQSPSNKVTEKGKDVELRCDPISGHTALYWYRQSLGQGLEFLIYFQGNSAPDKSGLPSDRFSAERTGGSVSTLTIQRTQQEDSAVYLCASSPPGTVYNEQFFGPGTRLTVL.

V and J are TRBV5-4 and TRBJ1-6; tentatively, D is TRBD1 (5 bases). Germline loops: CDR1 SGHNT, CDR2 YYREEE (reference sequence). Trimming took 2 bases from V and 9 from J, leaving 12 bases between them. This CDR3 comprises 14 residues. CDR3 DNA: TGTGCCAGCAGCTTTTGGGGGACGGGTTCACCCCTCCACTTT. This translates into CASSFWGTGSPLHF. Full variable domain (remainder filled in from reference TRBV5-4 and TRBJ1-6): ETGVTQSPTHLIKTRGQQVTLRCSSQSGHNTVSWYQQALGQGPQFIFQYYREEENGRGNFPPRFSGLQFPNYSSELNVNALELDDSALYLCASSFWGTGSPLHFGNGTRLTVT.

V and J are TRBV27 and TRBJ1-1; D not resolved. V lost 1 base to trimming and J lost 1 base, with 13 bases between them. The CDR3 contains 16 residues. In germline, CDR1 is MNHEY, CDR2 SMNVEV (reference sequence). CDR3 bases: TGTGCCAGCAGTTTATGGCCAAACGACGGGAACACTGAAGCTTTCTTT. Translating it yields CASSLWPNDGNTEAFF.

This CDR3 reads CASSPPDTYGYTF. CDR3 nucleotides: TGTGCCAGCAGCCCCCCAGACACCTATGGCTACACCTTC. The gene calls are TRBV13 and TRBJ1-2; D gene ambiguous. The CDR3 has 13 amino acids. V dropped 5 bases and J dropped 4 bases, with 11 bases sitting between them. Germline assignment: CDR1 PRHDT and CDR2 FYEKMQ (reference sequence). The full variable domain, rest sourced from reference TRBV13 and TRBJ1-2, is AAGVIQSPRHLIKEKRETATLKCYPIPRHDTVYWYQQGPGQDPQFLISFYEKMQSDKGSIPDRFSAQQFSDYHSELNMSSLELGDSALYFCASSPPDTYGYTFGSGTRLTVV.

The chain combines TRBV6-4 with TRBJ1-5, with D perhaps TRBD1 (6 bases). V dropped 3 bases and J dropped 2 bases, with 11 bases sitting between them. Germline V gives CDR1 MRHNA, CDR2 SNTAGT. The CDR3 is 15 amino acids. The CDR3 sequence: CASSETGMGNQPQHF. Here the CDR3 DNA reads TGTGCCAGCAGTGAAACAGGGATGGGCAATCAGCCCCAGCATTTT.

This clone was seen once. The sample contains more than one DNA sequence encoding this CDR3. The chain uses TRBV5-1 and TRBJ2-7; TRBD1 matches 9 bases. Germline CDR1 SGHRS, CDR2 YFSETQ. Trimming cost V 4 bases and J 2 bases; bases outside gene matches: 4. The CDR3 consists of 14 residues. CDR3 sequence reads: CASSTGQGTYEQYF. In DNA, the CDR3 is TGCGCCAGCAGCACCGGACAGGGGACCTACGAGCAGTACTTC.

This rearrangement joins TRBV7-2 to TRBJ2-7; no definite D call. Trimming took off 1 base at V and 3 bases at J, with 13 bases between the two ends. The length of the CDR3 is 15 residues. Germline CDR1 and CDR2: SGHTA and FQGNSA. Here the CDR3 DNA reads TGTGCCAGCAGCTTAGAGGCCGGGTCCTACTACGAGCAGTACTTC. It encodes CASSLEAGSYYEQYF.

V is TRBV7-2 and J is TRBJ2-1; D remains unclear. The CDR3 runs 12 residues. Trimming took 2 bases from V and 6 from J, leaving 5 bases between them. Germline CDR1 SGHTA, CDR2 FQGNSA. The chain's CDR3 is CASSLWANEQFF. In DNA form, the CDR3 reads TGTGCCAGCAGCTTATGGGCCAATGAGCAGTTCTTC.